The present entry profiles one T cell receptor beta chain with its context. Germline V lookup: CDR1 SGHDT, CDR2 YYEEEE. There are 13 residues in the CDR3. V was cut by 4 bases and J by 0 bases, with 7 bases left in between. The data belong to a study of early stage breast cancer tumors. The method was immunoSEQ multiplex PCR; TCRdb's version includes in-frame clones alone and lacks a portion of them. This sample yields tens of thousands of clones, of which around 72% are seen a single time; 7.2% belongs to the top ten. The receptor's source is a person aged 45 to 59 with breast cancer. The chain uses TRBV5-6 and TRBJ1-1, with D hard to call. Sequencing was carried out using blood. The CDR3 DNA reads as TGTGCCAGCAGCGCTAGTGTGAACACTGAAGCTTTCTTT. Amino acids: CASSASVNTEAFF.